What follows are 28 T cell receptor beta chains derived from one specimen sequenced in a study of post-analysis software for immune sequencing data. Study findings and constraints: Higher frequency in patients than in controls was seen for roughly five TRBV segments, with TRBV5-6, TRBV5-1 and TRBV20-1 among them.

Unique molecular identifiers tagged the TCR beta cDNA libraries. TCRdb itself ran the PCR reads through MiXCR, one entry per CDR3 protein. The table lists 650,000 to 850,000 distinct CDR3 sequences, roughly 50% of them singletons, with under 6% in the top ten. The antigens of these receptors remain unknown. The sample comprised blood. These TCRs come from a girl between 10 and 17 years old with multiple sclerosis.

As for this clonotype: A junction end diverges from the germline sequence, so it may reflect a read error. The chain links TRBV7-2 to TRBJ1-2; D not resolved. The germline CDR1 and CDR2 sequences are SGHTA and FQGNSA. CDR3 length: 14 amino acids. CDR3 nucleotide sequence: TGTGCCGGCAGCCCCACCGCGGGGAACTATGGCTACACCTTC. Amino acids: CAGSPTAGNYGYTF.

This clonotype came up a few times. The chain links TRBV20-1 to TRBJ2-5, with 7 bases that match TRBD2. The CDR3 has 14 amino acids. Germline V gene sequence: CDR1 DFQATT, CDR2 SNEGSKA (reference sequence). J was trimmed by 2 bases and V by 3 bases; bases with no gene match: 6. Here the CDR3 reads CSARSGEGQETQYF. CDR3 DNA: TGCAGTGCTAGGTCGGGGGAGGGTCAAGAGACCCAGTACTTC.

A few counts support this clonotype. CDR3 amino acids: CASSLALRTSTDTQYF. The CDR3, as DNA: TGCGCCAGCAGCTTGGCTCTCAGGACTAGCACAGATACGCAGTATTTT. The rearrangement links TRBV5-1 to TRBJ2-3; possibly TRBD2 for D (5 bases). The germline V gene has CDR1 SGHRS and CDR2 YFSETQ. The length of the CDR3 is 16 residues. V lost 0 bases to trimming and J lost 0 bases, with 11 bases between them.

The chain couples TRBV15 to TRBJ2-7, with D possibly matching TRBD1 (6 bases). Germline CDR1 is LNHNV and CDR2 is YYDKDF (reference sequence). This CDR3 has 15 amino acids. V was pared by 0 bases and J by 2 bases, with 11 bases between. CDR3 sequence: CATSRDRGNPYEQYF. The CDR3, as DNA: TGTGCCACCAGCAGAGATAGGGGGAATCCCTACGAGCAGTACTTC.

This chain connects TRBV7-2 to TRBJ1-1; 7 bases align to TRBD1. CDR1 and CDR2 (germline): SGHTA, FQGNSA. The CDR3 has 14 residues. The V and J ends lost 4 bases and 4 bases, in that order; junction bases with no gene match: 6. DNA of the CDR3: TGTGCCAGCAGCTCGACAGGGTCAGGCACTGAAGCTTTCTTT. Amino acids: CASSSTGSGTEAFF.

As for this clonotype: Since a much larger clone is just one base distant, this may be a read error. This chain connects TRBV20-1 to TRBJ2-1; D perhaps matches TRBD2 (6 bases). CDR1 and CDR2 from the germline V gene are DFQATT and SNEGSKA (reference sequence). The CDR3 loop spans 14 amino acids. V was shortened by 1 base and J by 4 bases, with 11 bases between the two germline ends. Here the CDR3 DNA reads TGCAGTGCTAGAGGGCGCGGGGATTACAATGAGCAGTTCTTC. It is translated as CSARGRGDYNEQFF.

The V call is TRBV5-1, the J call TRBJ1-1, with D unresolved. The CDR3 totals 14 residues. Trimming took off 0 bases at V and 0 bases at J, with 6 bases between the two ends. Germline V CDR1 and CDR2: SGHRS, YFSETQ. The CDR3 sequence: CASSLEDVNTEAFF. The CDR3 coding sequence is TGCGCCAGCAGCTTGGAGGACGTGAACACTGAAGCTTTCTTT.

There are a few counts of this clonotype. The J gene is TRBJ2-1, the V gene TRBV4-2; 9 bases are shared with TRBD2. The end of the DNA is better explained by TRBJ2-7, so the J call may be wrong. This CDR3 has 17 residues. Germline CDR1 LGHNA, CDR2 YNFKEQ. The CDR3 region is CASSLPGLASSYNEQYF. CDR3 in DNA: TGTGCCAGCAGCCTCCCCGGACTAGCGAGCTCCTACAATGAGCAGTACTTC.

This CDR3 is CASSLEAGAVNEQFF. The CDR3 DNA sequence: TGCGCCAGCAGCTTGGAGGCAGGGGCAGTTAATGAGCAGTTCTTC. The chain carries TRBV5-1 and TRBJ2-1, with a possible D match to TRBD1 (6 bases). Germline CDR1 and CDR2: SGHRS and YFSETQ. The V end was cut by 0 bases, the J end by 7 bases, with 14 bases between. The CDR3 has 15 residues.

This clonotype showed up just a few times. The chain uses TRBV7-3 and TRBJ2-2; D call uncertain. Deletions cut 5 bases from V and 4 bases from J, with 11 bases between. Germline lookup yields CDR1 SGHTA and CDR2 FQGTGA. CDR3 length equals 14 residues. As DNA, the CDR3 is TGTGCCAGCAGCCCTTATTTTGGCACCGGGGAGCTGTTTTTT. It specifies CASSPYFGTGELFF.

The V gene is TRBV5-1, the J gene TRBJ1-1; 9 bases fit TRBD1. Germline trimming cut 4 bases from V and 1 base from J; bases unmatched to any gene: 8. The CDR3 is 16 residues long. The V gene's germline CDR1 is SGHRS and CDR2 YFSETQ. The CDR3 bases are TGCGCCAGCAGCAAGGACAGACAGGGGGAGAACACTGAAGCTTTCTTT. Its translation: CASSKDRQGENTEAFF.

This clonotype was seen more than once but under ten times. CDR3 DNA sequence: TGCGCCAGCAGCAAAGACAGGACGGGCGACAATGAGCAGTTCTTC. This gives the protein CASSKDRTGDNEQFF. The genes are TRBV5-1 and TRBJ2-1, with TRBD1 as a possible D gene (6 bases). In germline, CDR1 is SGHRS, CDR2 YFSETQ. CDR3 size: 15 residues. The V gene lost 4 bases and the J gene lost 5 bases, with 16 bases spanning the gap.

A few counts support this clonotype. The chain links TRBV6-5 to TRBJ2-1, with a weak D call TRBD2 (6 bases). The CDR3 runs to 16 residues. V was shortened by 7 bases and J by 4 bases, with 20 bases between the two germline ends. Germline CDR1 reads MNHEY; CDR2 reads SVGAGI. Here the CDR3 reads CASTPGLITTYNEQFF. The DNA for the CDR3 is TGTGCCAGCACACCGGGACTCATTACCACTTACAATGAGCAGTTCTTC.

The chain combines TRBV12-5 with TRBJ2-3; 9 bases line up with TRBD1. This CDR3 comprises 14 residues. Germline-derived CDR1 and CDR2 are LGHNT and FRNRAP. V shed 6 bases, J shed 3 bases, and the junction held 4 bases outside the gene matches. CDR3 sequence reads: CASGSGQGTDTQYF. DNA for the CDR3: TGTGCTAGTGGATCGGGACAGGGAACAGATACGCAGTATTTT.

This clonotype was observed a handful of times. The chain has TRBV19 and TRBJ2-5; no firm D call. CDR1 is LNHDA, CDR2 SQIVND, per germline (reference sequence). The CDR3 is made up of 15 amino acids. V lost 5 bases to trimming and J lost 1 base, with 14 bases between them. CDR3 region: CASSSRTEVQETQYF. In DNA form, the CDR3 reads TGTGCCAGTAGTTCCCGGACGGAAGTCCAAGAGACCCAGTACTTC.

CDR3 DNA: TGTGCCAGCAGCTTGACAGTGTCCGGCGGGGAGCTGTTTTTT. Protein sequence: CASSLTVSGGELFF. V is TRBV7-3 and J is TRBJ2-2; tentative D call: TRBD1 (5 bases). CDR1 SGHTA and CDR2 FQGTGA come from the germline V gene. V was trimmed by 3 bases and J by 7 bases, leaving 12 bases between them. CDR3 length: 14 residues.

The chain recombines TRBV18 with TRBJ2-7; D may be TRBD2 (6 bases). The CDR3 totals 15 residues. Germline CDR1 is KGHSH and CDR2 is LQKENI. V gave up 0 bases and J gave up 3 bases, with 12 bases separating them. The CDR3 sequence is CASSPPDGGGYEQYF. As DNA, the CDR3 is TGTGCCAGCTCACCACCGGATGGGGGAGGCTACGAGCAGTACTTC.

This clonotype turned up a few times. The chain employs TRBV29-1 and TRBJ2-1; D uncertain. The V and J ends lost 5 bases and 0 bases respectively, with 2 bases between them. CDR1 is SQVTM, CDR2 ANQGSEA, per germline. The CDR3 has 11 residues. The CDR3 sequence is CSVRSYNEQFF. CDR3 DNA sequence: TGCAGCGTTCGCTCCTACAATGAGCAGTTCTTC.

Only a few counts were recorded for this clonotype. This chain connects TRBV12-3 or TRBV12-4 to TRBJ1-2, with TRBD1 identical over 9 bases. The ends lost 0 bases at V and 4 bases at J; junction bases unmatched: 3. The CDR3 contains 15 residues. CDR3 sequence (DNA): TGTGCCAGCAGTTTAGCGGGACAGGGATCCTATGGCTACACCTTC. Protein product: CASSLAGQGSYGYTF.

This chain's CDR3 is CSGGDRNTEAFF. CDR3 in DNA: TGCAGCGGGGGAGACAGGAACACTGAAGCTTTCTTT. The chain couples TRBV29-1 to TRBJ1-1, with D perhaps matching TRBD1 (5 bases). V was pared by 7 bases and J by 1 base, with 10 bases between. The germline CDR1 and CDR2 sequences are SQVTM and ANQGSEA. This CDR3 region has 12 residues.

This clonotype showed up just a few times. The chain links TRBV14 to TRBJ1-2, with a tentative D call TRBD1 (5 bases). Germline CDR1 and CDR2: SGHDN and FVKESK. V dropped 4 bases and J dropped 5 bases, with 23 bases sitting between them. The CDR3 contains 17 residues. CDR3 sequence (DNA): TGTGCCAGCAGCCCCCCGAGATCTGGAGGACGGGGGTATGGCTACACCTTC. Protein sequence: CASSPPRSGGRGYGYTF.

This clonotype was seen ten or more times. DNA for the CDR3: TGTGCCAGCAGTGACGTTACGGGAGGCAATGAGCAGTTCTTC. Protein sequence: CASSDVTGGNEQFF. The chain is built from TRBV6-4 and TRBJ2-1, with 7 bases fitting TRBD2. CDR1 MRHNA and CDR2 SNTAGT come from the germline V gene. After removal of 2 bases from V and 6 bases from J, the junction contained 4 bases not matched to a gene. The CDR3 length is 14 residues.

This clonotype was counted only a few times. The chain is built from TRBV7-8 and TRBJ2-5; tentatively, D is TRBD2 (6 bases). This CDR3 has 15 residues. Between the trimmed V and J ends, which lost 1 base and 2 bases, there was a span of 11 bases. Germline lookup yields CDR1 SGHVS and CDR2 FQNEAQ. CDR3 bases: TGTGCCAGCAGCTTAGAACACGGGGGACAAGAGACCCAGTACTTC. It yields the protein CASSLEHGGQETQYF.

The rearrangement links TRBV6-5 to TRBJ2-7, with 8 bases aligning to TRBD1. In germline, CDR1 is MNHEY, CDR2 SVGAGI. The CDR3 is 15 residues long. The V segment lost 0 bases and the J segment 3 bases; nucleotides outside the gene matches: 4. The CDR3 sequence: CASSYSRDRIYEQYF. CDR3 bases: TGTGCCAGCAGTTACTCGAGGGACAGGATCTACGAGCAGTACTTC.

The V gene is TRBV12-5, the J gene TRBJ2-5; D gene ambiguous. The ends were cut back, 4 bases at V and 1 base at J, with 7 bases in the middle. The CDR3 is made up of 13 amino acids. CDR1 is LGHNT and CDR2 is FRNRAP in the germline V gene. The CDR3: CASGSKLQETQYF. CDR3 DNA sequence: TGTGCTAGTGGTTCTAAACTCCAAGAGACCCAGTACTTC. The complete variable domain, with remaining parts taken from reference TRBV12-5 and TRBJ2-5, reads DARVTQTPRHKVTEMGQEVTMRCQPILGHNTVFWYRQTMMQGLELLAYFRNRAPLDDSGMPKDRFSAEMPDATLATLKIQPSEPRDSAVYFCASGSKLQETQYFGPGTRLLVL.

This clonotype has a handful of counts. The V and J genes are TRBV12-3 or TRBV12-4 and TRBJ2-5; no clear D gene. Trimming shortened V by 3 bases and J by 7 bases, and 12 bases separated the two germline ends. This CDR3 is built from 13 residues. CDR3 region: CASSLKGTSTQYF. CDR3 DNA sequence: TGTGCCAGCAGTTTGAAGGGAACTTCGACCCAGTACTTC.

This clonotype was counted between two and nine times. The chain joins TRBV2 to TRBJ1-5, with 8 nucleotides matching TRBD1. Germline CDR1 SNHLY, CDR2 FYNNEI. CDR3 length: 14 residues. The V and J ends lost 3 bases and 4 bases, in that order; junction bases with no gene match: 2. The CDR3 reads CASSEDRVNQPQHF. CDR3 coding DNA: TGTGCCAGCAGTGAGGACAGGGTGAATCAGCCCCAGCATTTT.

This clonotype is a singleton in its sample. In DNA, the CDR3 is TGCAGTGCTAGAGCCGACAGGGTAAGCTACGAGCAGTACTTC. It is translated as CSARADRVSYEQYF. The chain recombines TRBV20-1 with TRBJ2-5; 7 positions agree with TRBD1. With the DNA end fitting TRBJ2-7 better, the J assignment may be wrong. Looked up from germline, CDR1 is DFQATT and CDR2 is SNEGSKA (reference sequence). The CDR3 totals 14 residues.